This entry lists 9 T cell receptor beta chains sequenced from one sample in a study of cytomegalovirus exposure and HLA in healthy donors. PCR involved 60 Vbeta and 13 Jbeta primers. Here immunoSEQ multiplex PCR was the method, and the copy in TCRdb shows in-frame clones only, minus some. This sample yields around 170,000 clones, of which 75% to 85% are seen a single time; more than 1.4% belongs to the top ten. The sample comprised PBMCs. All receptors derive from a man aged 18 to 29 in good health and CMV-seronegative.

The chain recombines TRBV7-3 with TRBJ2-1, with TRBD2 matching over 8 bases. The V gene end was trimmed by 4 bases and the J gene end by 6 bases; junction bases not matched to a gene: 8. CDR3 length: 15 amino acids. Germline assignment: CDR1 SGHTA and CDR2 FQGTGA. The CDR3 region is CASSSAAGASNEQFF. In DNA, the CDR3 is TGTGCCAGCAGCTCAGCAGCGGGAGCTTCCAATGAGCAGTTCTTC. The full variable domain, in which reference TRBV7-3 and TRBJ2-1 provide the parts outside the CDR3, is GAGVSQTPSNKVTEKGKYVELRCDPISGHTALYWYRQSLGQGPEFLIYFQGTGAADDSGLPNDRFFAVRPEGSVSTLKIQRTERGDSAVYLCASSSAAGASNEQFFGPGTRLTVL.

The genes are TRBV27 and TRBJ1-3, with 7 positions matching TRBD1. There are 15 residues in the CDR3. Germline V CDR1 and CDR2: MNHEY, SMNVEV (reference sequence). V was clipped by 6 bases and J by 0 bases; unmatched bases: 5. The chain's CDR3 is CASRNRGHSGNTIYF. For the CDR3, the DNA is TGTGCCAGCAGAAACAGGGGTCACTCTGGAAACACCATATATTTT.

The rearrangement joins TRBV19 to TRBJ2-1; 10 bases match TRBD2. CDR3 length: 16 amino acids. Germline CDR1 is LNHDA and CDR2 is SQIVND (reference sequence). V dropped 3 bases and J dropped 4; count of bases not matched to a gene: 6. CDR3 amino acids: CASSILSSGGYNEQFF. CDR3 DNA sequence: TGTGCCAGTAGTATCCTCTCTAGCGGGGGTTACAATGAGCAGTTCTTC.

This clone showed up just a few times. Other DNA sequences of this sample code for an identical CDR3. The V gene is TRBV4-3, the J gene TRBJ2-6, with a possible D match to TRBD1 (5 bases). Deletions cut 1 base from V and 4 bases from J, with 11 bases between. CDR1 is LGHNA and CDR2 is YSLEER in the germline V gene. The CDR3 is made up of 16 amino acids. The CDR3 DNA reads TGCGCCAGCAGCCAAGTATCAGGGTCGGGGGCCAACGTCCTGACTTTC. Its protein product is CASSQVSGSGANVLTF.

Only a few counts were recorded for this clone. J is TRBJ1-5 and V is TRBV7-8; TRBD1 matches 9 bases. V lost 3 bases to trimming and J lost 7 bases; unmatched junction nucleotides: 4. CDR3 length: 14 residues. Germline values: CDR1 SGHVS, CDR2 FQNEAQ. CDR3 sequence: CASSFRTGEQPQHF. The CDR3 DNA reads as TGTGCCAGCAGCTTTAGGACAGGGGAGCAGCCCCAGCATTTT.

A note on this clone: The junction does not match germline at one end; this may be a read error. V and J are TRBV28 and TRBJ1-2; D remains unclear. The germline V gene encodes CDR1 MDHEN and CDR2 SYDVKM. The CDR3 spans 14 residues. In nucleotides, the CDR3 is TGTGCCAGCAGCCCGAGGACGGGAAAATTCGGCTACCCCTTC. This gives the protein CASSPRTGKFGYPF.

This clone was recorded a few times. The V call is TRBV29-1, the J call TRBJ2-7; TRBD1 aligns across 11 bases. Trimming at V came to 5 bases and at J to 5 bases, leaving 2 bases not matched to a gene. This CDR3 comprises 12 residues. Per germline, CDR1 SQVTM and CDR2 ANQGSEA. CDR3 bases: TGCAGCGTTCGGACAGGGGGCAACGAGCAGTACTTC. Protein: CSVRTGGNEQYF.

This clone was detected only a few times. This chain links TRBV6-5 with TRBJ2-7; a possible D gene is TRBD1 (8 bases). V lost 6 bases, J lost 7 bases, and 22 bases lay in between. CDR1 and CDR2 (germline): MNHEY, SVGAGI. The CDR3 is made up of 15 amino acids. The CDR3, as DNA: TGTGCCAGCAGCAAACTCTTAACAGGGGGAGGGGAGCAGTACTTC. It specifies CASSKLLTGGGEQYF.

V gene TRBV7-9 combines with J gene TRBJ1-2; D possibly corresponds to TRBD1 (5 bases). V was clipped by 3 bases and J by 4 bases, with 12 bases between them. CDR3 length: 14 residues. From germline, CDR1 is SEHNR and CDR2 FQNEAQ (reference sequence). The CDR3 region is CASSLGGSSYGYTF. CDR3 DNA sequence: TGTGCCAGCAGCTTGGGGGGGTCCAGCTATGGCTACACCTTC.